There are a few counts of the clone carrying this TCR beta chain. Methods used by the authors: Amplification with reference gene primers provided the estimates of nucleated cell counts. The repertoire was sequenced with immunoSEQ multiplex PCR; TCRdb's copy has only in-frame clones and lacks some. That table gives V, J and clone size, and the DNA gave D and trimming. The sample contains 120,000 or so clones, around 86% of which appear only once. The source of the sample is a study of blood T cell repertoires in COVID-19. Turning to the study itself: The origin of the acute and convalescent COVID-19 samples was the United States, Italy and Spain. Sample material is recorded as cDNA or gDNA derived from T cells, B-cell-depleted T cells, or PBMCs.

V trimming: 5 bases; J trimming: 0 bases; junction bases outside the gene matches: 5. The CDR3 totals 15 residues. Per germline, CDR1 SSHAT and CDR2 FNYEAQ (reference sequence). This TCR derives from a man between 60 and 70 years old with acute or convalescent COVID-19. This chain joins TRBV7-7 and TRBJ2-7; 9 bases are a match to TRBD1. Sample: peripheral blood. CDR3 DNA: TGTGCCAGCAGCCAAGGACAGGGGCCCTCCTACGAGCAGTACTTC. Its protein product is CASSQGQGPSYEQYF.